A selection of T cell receptor beta chains follows, all from one sample in a study of T cell changes during pregnancy in multiple sclerosis. Some clones are missing from TCRdb's copy, which holds only in-frame ones; the method was immunoSEQ multiplex PCR. The profile shows some 60,000 clones, around 93% of them singletons. This specimen consisted of peripheral blood, obtained in the first trimester of pregnancy. These receptors originate from a female donor with multiple sclerosis, enrolled in a pregnancy study. CDR3s include the opening cysteine and the closing phenylalanine or tryptophan. D genes are given only for firm matches. Rows give clone size only sometimes, using once, few, many, or a class for an expanded clone.

j_call v_call d_call clone_size cdr3_nt cdr3_aa
TRBJ2-7 TRBV19 - - TGTGCCAGTAGGCCGCGAAGGAGCTCCTACGAGCAGTACTTC CASRPRRSSYEQYF
TRBJ2-4 TRBV19 TRBD1 - TGTGCCAGTAGTTTGCGATCGGACAGGGTAGCCAAAAACATTCAGTACTTC CASSLRSDRVAKNIQYF
TRBJ1-1 TRBV6-5 TRBD1 - TGTGCCAGCAGTTACGGACAGGGGAATACTGAAGCTTTCTTT CASSYGQGNTEAFF
TRBJ2-5 TRBV6-1 - - TGTGCCAGCAGTGAAGACCCAGTCTTGGAGACCCAGTACTTC CASSEDPVLETQYF
TRBJ2-7 TRBV19 - - TGTGCCAGTAGTATCGTTCCGGGCAGGGCCGGTCACGAGCAGTACTTC CASSIVPGRAGHEQYF
TRBJ1-2 TRBV6-5 - few TGTGCCAGCAGTTACTCTGGGACACTCTATGGCTACACCTTC CASSYSGTLYGYTF
TRBJ1-4 TRBV11-2 - - TGTGCCAGCAGCTTAGATCTTGGTCGGGGTACTAATGAAAAACTGTTTTTT CASSLDLGRGTNEKLFF
TRBJ2-3 TRBV19 TRBD2 - TGTGCCAGTAGTATAGAGGTAGCGGGGGGGCCAAAAGATACGCAGTATTTT CASSIEVAGGPKDTQYF
TRBJ1-3 TRBV25-1 - once TGTGCCAGCAGTGATTCCCCCTATGGAAACACCATATATTTT CASSDSPYGNTIYF
TRBJ2-3 TRBV27 - - TGTGCCAGCAGTTTGGGGACAACCGTGGAGGATACGCAGTATTTT CASSLGTTVEDTQYF
TRBJ1-6 TRBV21-1 - few TGTGCCAGCAGCAAAGGGGATAGGCAGGGGTCCCATAGGAGCTCCTATAATTCACCCCTCCACTTT CASSKGDRQGSHRSSYNSPLHF
TRBJ2-3 TRBV14 - - TGTGCCAGCAGCCGCCTTAGGAGGGGTACAGATACGCAGTATTTT CASSRLRRGTDTQYF
TRBJ1-6 TRBV6-5 TRBD1 once TGTGCCAGCACCGGGACAGGGCCCAATTCACCCCTCCACTTT CASTGTGPNSPLHF
TRBJ1-2 TRBV11-2 - - TGTGCCAGCAGCTTCAGATCTAACTATGGCTACACCTTC CASSFRSNYGYTF
TRBJ2-5 TRBV9 - - TGTGCCAGCAGCGTAGTACAGGGAGAGACCCAGTACTTC CASSVVQGETQYF
TRBJ2-7 TRBV13 TRBD1 - TGTGCCAGCAGCTTGGGCAGGGGGTACGAGCAGTACTTC CASSLGRGYEQYF
TRBJ2-1 TRBV29-1 TRBD2 - TGCAGCGTTGGGGGGGGTACCGTCTACAATGAGCAGTTCTTC CSVGGGTVYNEQFF
TRBJ2-7 TRBV7-9 TRBD1 - TGTGCCAGCAGCTGGACAGGGGACAAGCAGTACTTC CASSWTGDKQYF
TRBJ2-1 TRBV7-3 TRBD2 - TGTGCCAGCAGCTTCCCCTCTAGCGGCAATGAGCAGTTCTTC CASSFPSSGNEQFF
TRBJ1-1 TRBV18 - - TGTGCCAGCTCACCTCTAGGGGCGAACACTGAAGCTTTCTTT CASSPLGANTEAFF
TRBJ2-1 TRBV7-3 - - TGTGCCAGCAGCCTAAAGCGAGGGCCCCTCAATGAGCAGTTCTTC CASSLKRGPLNEQFF
TRBJ1-5 TRBV21-1 - - TGTGCCAGCAGCAACCCGACAGAGCCCCAGCATTTT CASSNPTEPQHF
TRBJ1-6 TRBV27 - - TGTGCCAGCAGTCCCGGGAGTTCACCCCTCCACTTT CASSPGSSPLHF
TRBJ2-1 TRBV7-9 - - TGTGCCAGCAGCTTATATTCGCAGGGGATCTCCTACAATGAGCAGTTCTTC CASSLYSQGISYNEQFF
TRBJ1-2 TRBV10-3 - - TGTGCCATCAGTGAGCTAGGCCAGGGGACTGGCTACACCTTC CAISELGQGTGYTF
TRBJ2-3 TRBV5-6 TRBD2 - TGTGCCAGCAGCGCCCCCTTGATTGGGAGGGAAGTTAGCACAGATACGCAGTATTTT CASSAPLIGREVSTDTQYF
TRBJ1-5 TRBV18 - - TGTGCCAGCTCACACAGTCCCAATCAGCCCCAGCATTTT CASSHSPNQPQHF
TRBJ1-2 TRBV5-6 - - TGTGCCAGCAGTTGCCCCGGGAGGTTCTCTAGGGCTGGGTACACCTTC CASSCPGRFSRAGYTF
TRBJ2-7 TRBV6-1 TRBD1 - TGTGCCAGCCGCACAGGGGGTAGCTCCTACGAGCAGTACTTC CASRTGGSSYEQYF
TRBJ1-4 TRBV30 TRBD1 - TGTGCCTGGACACAGGGGTCTAATGAAAAACTGTTTTTT CAWTQGSNEKLFF
TRBJ2-2 TRBV6-4 TRBD2 - TGTGCCAGCAGCGGACTAGCGTTTACCGGGGAGCTGTTTTTT CASSGLAFTGELFF
TRBJ2-7 TRBV6-5 TRBD1 - TGTGCCAGCAGTTACAGGGGGCGATACGGGAACGAGCAGTACTTC CASSYRGRYGNEQYF
TRBJ1-2 TRBV7-8 TRBD1 - TGTGCCAGCAGCCTCGGACAGGTCGTAGTGGGCTACACCTTC CASSLGQVVVGYTF
TRBJ2-3 TRBV2 - - TGTGCCAGCATGGCCCTTGTGGTCACAGATACGCAGTATTTT CASMALVVTDTQYF
TRBJ2-6 TRBV4-3 - - TGCGCCAGCAGCCAAGCCACAATCTCTGGGGCCAACGTCCTGACTTTC CASSQATISGANVLTF
TRBJ1-6 TRBV7-2 - once TGTGCCAGCAGCTTGAACAGGGACCACAATTCACCCCTCCACTTT CASSLNRDHNSPLHF
TRBJ1-5 TRBV27 - - TGTGCCAGCAGTTTGAGGGGGTATAGCAATCAGCCCCAGCATTTT CASSLRGYSNQPQHF
TRBJ2-7 TRBV5-1 - - TGCGCCAGCAGCCCGTTGGGCCCCAGCTCCTACGAGCAGTACTTC CASSPLGPSSYEQYF
TRBJ2-7 TRBV19 TRBD1 once TGTGCCAGTAGTCGGACAGGGTACTTGTACGAGCAGTACTTC CASSRTGYLYEQYF
TRBJ2-5 TRBV19 TRBD1 - TGTGCCAGTAACAGGGGAATTGGAGAGACCCAGTACTTC CASNRGIGETQYF
TRBJ2-5 TRBV6-1 - - TGTGCCAGCAGTGAAGAACGGGGCGGGGTCCGGGGGACCCAGTACTTC CASSEERGGVRGTQYF
TRBJ2-7 TRBV4-2 - - TGTGCCAGCAGCCAAGTCCCCCCCCGCGAGCAGTACTTC CASSQVPPREQYF
TRBJ1-4 TRBV5-1 TRBD1 few TGCGCCAGCAGCTTGGAAGGGACAGGGGGCGAAAAACTGTTTTTT CASSLEGTGGEKLFF
TRBJ1-1 TRBV6-4 - - TGTGCCAGCAGTGACACCCCGGTGACTGAAGCTTTCTTT CASSDTPVTEAFF
TRBJ1-5 TRBV7-9 TRBD1 - TGTGCCAGCAGCGCGGACAGGGTGGCTCAGCCCCAGCATTTT CASSADRVAQPQHF
TRBJ2-7 TRBV7-2 TRBD2 - TGTGCCAGCAGCTTATTTACTAGCGGGGTAGGGTACGAGCAGTACTTC CASSLFTSGVGYEQYF
TRBJ2-7 TRBV10-3 TRBD2 - TGTGCCATCAAATCCGGGACTACCTTGGGCGAGCAGTACTTC CAIKSGTTLGEQYF
TRBJ2-1 TRBV7-2 - - TGTGCCAGCAGCGCCCCGGGTCTTGGCCTCCATGAGCAGTTCTTC CASSAPGLGLHEQFF
TRBJ2-7 TRBV7-8 TRBD1 - TGTGCCAGCAGCTTGCGCCCCCAGGGGGCTAAGGCCTACGAGCAGTACTTC CASSLRPQGAKAYEQYF
TRBJ1-6 TRBV6-5 TRBD1 - TGTGCCAGCAGTTATCAGGGGGTTATTTCACCCCTCCACTTT CASSYQGVISPLHF
TRBJ2-7 TRBV25-1 - - TGTGCCAGCAGTGAACAACAGGGTGCCGAGAACGAGCAGTACTTC CASSEQQGAENEQYF
TRBJ1-2 TRBV30 - - TGTGCCTGGAGTGTCAAACCGGCCGCGGGGGGGTATGGTTACACCTTC CAWSVKPAAGGYGYTF
TRBJ1-1 TRBV9 TRBD1 - TGTGCCAGCAGCGTAGACACAGGGGGCACTGAAGCTTTCTTT CASSVDTGGTEAFF